This T cell receptor (beta chain) was sequenced during a study of CD8 T cells in Susac syndrome. Random hexamers were used to reverse transcribe an amount of roughly 0.45 to 1 ug RNA. MiXCR, applied by TCRdb to the immunoSEQ multiplex PCR reads, yields one record per CDR3 protein. The data show some 300,000 distinct CDR3 sequences, about 91% seen once. The CDR3 sequence is 11 residues long. Germline values: CDR1 SEHNR, CDR2 FQNEAQ (reference sequence). Trimming cost V 5 bases and J 4 bases, with 5 bases left between them. TCR beta sequencing was performed on blood CD8+ and CD4+ T cells. The chain recombines TRBV7-9 with TRBJ2-5; D not certain. The sample taken for sequencing was CD8+ T cells from PBMCs. The TCR was taken from a human donor with multiple sclerosis. The CDR3 loop reads CASSLTETQYF. Written as DNA, the CDR3 is TGTGCCAGCAGCCTTACAGAGACCCAGTACTTC.